These 2 T cell receptor beta chains came from one sample sequenced in a study of CD8 T cells in Susac syndrome. Roughly 0.45 to 1 ug RNA was reverse transcribed with random hexamers. TCRdb recomputed calls from the immunoSEQ multiplex PCR reads with MiXCR, one row per CDR3 protein. Counted here are some 300,000 distinct CDR3 sequences, approximately 85% occurring once; the ten biggest clones make up about 0.11%. Sequenced material: CD8+ T cells from PBMCs. Source of these receptors: a human donor with multiple sclerosis.

The genes are TRBV7-9 and TRBJ2-1; 9 bases map to TRBD2. Trimming removed 6 bases from V and 5 bases from J; junction bases left unmatched: 8. The V gene's germline CDR1 is SEHNR and CDR2 FQNEAQ (reference sequence). This CDR3 has 15 amino acids. The CDR3 DNA follows: TGTGCCAGCAGATATCTAGCGGGATCAAACAATGAGCAGTTCTTC. Its protein is CASRYLAGSNNEQFF. The full variable domain, in which reference TRBV7-9 and TRBJ2-1 provide the parts outside the CDR3, is DTGVSQNPRHKITKRGQNVTFRCDPISEHNRLYWYRQTLGQGPEFLTYFQNEAQLEKSRLLSDRFSAERPKGSFSTLEIQRTEQGDSAMYLCASRYLAGSNNEQFFGPGTRLTVL.

With regard to this clonotype: A read error may produce the germline difference seen at one junction end. The V gene is TRBV30, the J gene TRBJ1-3, with D maybe TRBD1 (5 bases). CDR1 is GTSNPN and CDR2 is SVGIG in the germline V gene (reference sequence). This CDR3 region has 12 residues. DNA for the CDR3: TGTGCCTGGCACAGGTCTGGGAACACCATATACTTT. This gives the protein CAWHRSGNTIYF.